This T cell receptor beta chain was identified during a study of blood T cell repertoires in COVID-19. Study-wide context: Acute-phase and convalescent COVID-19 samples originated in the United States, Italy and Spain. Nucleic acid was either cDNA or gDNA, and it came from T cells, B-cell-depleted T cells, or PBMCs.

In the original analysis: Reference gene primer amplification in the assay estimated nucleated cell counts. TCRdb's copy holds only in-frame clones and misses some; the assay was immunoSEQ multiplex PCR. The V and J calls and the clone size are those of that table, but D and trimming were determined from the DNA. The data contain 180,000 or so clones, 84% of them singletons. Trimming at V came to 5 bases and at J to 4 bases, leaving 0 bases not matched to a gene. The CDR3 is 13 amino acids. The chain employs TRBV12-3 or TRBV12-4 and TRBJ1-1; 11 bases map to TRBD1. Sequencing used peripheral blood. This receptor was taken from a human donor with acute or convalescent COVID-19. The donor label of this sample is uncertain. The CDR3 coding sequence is TGTGCCAGCAGTGGGACAGGGGGCACTGAAGCTTTCTTT. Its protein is CASSGTGGTEAFF.